The 3 T cell receptor beta chains below come from one sample, sequenced in a study of patients and donors after allogeneic stem cell transplantation. TCRdb itself ran the RT-PCR reads through MiXCR, one entry per CDR3 protein. The sample yields around 150,000 distinct CDR3 sequences, about 32% seen once. Sequencing was done on a sample of blood, either unsorted or a sorted T cell fraction (not recorded which). The receptors derive from a human donor who was either an allogeneic HSCT recipient or a stem cell or donor lymphocyte infusion donor (not recorded which). It is not recorded whose cells these are; they may come from a transplant donor.

The chain has TRBV7-2 and TRBJ1-1; no definite D call. The CDR3 sequence is 15 residues long. With 1 base removed from V and 2 bases from J, the gap between germline ends came to 11 bases. In germline, CDR1 is SGHTA, CDR2 FQGNSA. In nucleotides, the CDR3 is TGTGCCAGCAGCTTAGAATGGCTTGCTAACACTGAAGCTTTCTTT. Its translation is CASSLEWLANTEAFF.

This clonotype was found a few times. The J gene is TRBJ2-3, the V gene TRBV10-1, with TRBD1 matching over 8 bases. Germline CDR1 WNHNN, CDR2 SYGVQD (reference sequence). J gave up 0 bases and V 6 bases, and 5 bases lay outside the gene matches. This CDR3 contains 15 residues. The CDR3 reads CASRAGTGSTDTQYF. The CDR3 DNA is TGCGCCAGCAGGGCCGGGACAGGAAGCACAGATACGCAGTATTTT.

Only a few counts were recorded for this clonotype. The V gene is TRBV11-2, the J gene TRBJ1-1; D is possibly TRBD1 (6 bases). The V end lost 4 bases, the J end lost 4 bases, and 19 bases lay between the germline ends. The CDR3 covers 16 residues. Germline CDR1 and CDR2: SGHAT and FQNNGV. The CDR3 DNA reads as TGTGCCAGCAGCTCAATAAGAGGAGTACAGGGCACTGAAGCTTTCTTT. This encodes CASSSIRGVQGTEAFF. Together with reference TRBV11-2 and TRBJ1-1, the CDR3 gives the full variable domain: EAGVAQSPRYKIIEKRQSVAFWCNPISGHATLYWYQQILGQGPKLLIQFQNNGVVDDSQLPKDRFSAERLKGVDSTLKIQPAKLEDSAVYLCASSSIRGVQGTEAFFGQGTRLTVV.